These 21 T cell receptor beta chains share one sample of origin, sequenced in a study of shared clonotypes between healthy human individuals. CD8 cells classed as naive were CD45RO-negative and positively selected for CCR7, excluding terminally differentiated effector memory CD45RA+ cells. TCRdb's copy holds only in-frame clones and misses some; the assay was immunoSEQ multiplex PCR. This repertoire shows almost 700,000 clones, about 90% found once; its top ten account for roughly 22%. Sequenced sample: naive CD8+ T cells sorted from blood. These receptors all stem from a man aged 25 to 40 in good health.

The J gene is TRBJ2-1, the V gene TRBV27; 7 bases line up with TRBD2. Unmatched junction bases numbered 7, after V lost 6 bases and J lost 2 bases. Germline V gives CDR1 MNHEY, CDR2 SMNVEV (reference sequence). CDR3 size: 15 residues. CDR3 sequence reads: CASRAGVRPYNEQFF. CDR3 DNA: TGTGCCAGCAGGGCGGGAGTAAGGCCCTACAATGAGCAGTTCTTC.

This clone was recorded only once. The chain carries TRBV28 and TRBJ2-3; unclear D gene. V was trimmed by 3 bases and J by 3 bases, leaving 16 bases between them. Germline V CDR1 and CDR2: MDHEN, SYDVKM. The CDR3 covers 16 residues. The CDR3 here is CASSFIWSVTTDTQYF. The CDR3 DNA reads as TGTGCCAGCAGTTTTATCTGGTCCGTCACTACAGATACGCAGTATTTT.

DNA of the CDR3: TGTGCCAGCAGCTTCCCGGGGTCCCAAGAGACCCAGTACTTC. Its protein is CASSFPGSQETQYF. V usage is TRBV7-9 and J usage is TRBJ2-5; the D gene is possibly TRBD2 (5 bases). In germline, CDR1 is SEHNR, CDR2 FQNEAQ (reference sequence). Trimming pared 3 bases from V and 1 base from J, leaving 9 bases between. The CDR3 sequence is 14 residues long.

This rearrangement joins TRBV6-4 to TRBJ2-5, with TRBD1 matching over 9 bases. Germline V gene sequence: CDR1 MRHNA, CDR2 SNTAGT. V was clipped by 4 bases and J by 3 bases; unmatched bases: 0. The CDR3 loop spans 13 amino acids. The CDR3 protein is CASSGQGEETQYF. The CDR3 region has the DNA TGTGCCAGCAGTGGACAGGGGGAAGAGACCCAGTACTTC.

The V gene is TRBV27, the J gene TRBJ2-1; tentative D call: TRBD1 (6 bases). Germline CDR1 MNHEY, CDR2 SMNVEV (reference sequence). The CDR3 is made up of 13 amino acids. Trimming left V 3 bases short and J 9 bases short, with 12 bases between. In DNA, the CDR3 is TGTGCCAGCAGTTTTGGGGGCCCGGGTGAGCAGTTCTTC. It specifies CASSFGGPGEQFF.

On this clone: Other DNA sequences in the same sample also yield this CDR3. The chain links TRBV11-2 to TRBJ2-1, with D hard to call. Germline V gene data show CDR1 as SGHAT and CDR2 as FQNNGV. The CDR3 extends over 12 amino acids. V gave up 0 bases and J gave up 8 bases, with 5 bases separating them. CDR3: CASSLDLDEQFF. In DNA, the CDR3 is TGTGCCAGCAGCTTAGATCTAGATGAGCAGTTCTTC.

This clone was observed a few times. This rearrangement joins TRBV5-4 to TRBJ2-7; D remains unclear. V shed 1 base and J shed 0 bases, with 8 bases lying between them. The CDR3 has 14 residues. Per the germline V gene, CDR1 is SGHNT and CDR2 is YYREEE (reference sequence). The CDR3 here is CASSLMDSSYEQYF. In DNA form, the CDR3 reads TGTGCCAGCAGCTTGATGGATTCCTCCTACGAGCAGTACTTC.

J is TRBJ2-1 and V is TRBV27; D gene ambiguous. CDR3 length: 16 amino acids. CDR1 and CDR2 (germline): MNHEY, SMNVEV (reference sequence). V lost 4 bases and J lost 4, with 17 bases in between. This CDR3 is CASSWNQVPPYNEQFF. The CDR3 DNA is TGTGCCAGCAGTTGGAACCAGGTCCCGCCTTACAATGAGCAGTTCTTC.

This sequence joins TRBV5-1 and TRBJ2-7; D is undetermined. V was clipped by 4 bases and J by 4 bases, with 12 bases between them. Germline V lookup: CDR1 SGHRS, CDR2 YFSETQ. This CDR3 spans 13 amino acids. In nucleotides, the CDR3 is TGCGCCAGCAGCCGGGCGGCCGGGTACGAGCAGTACTTC. This translates into CASSRAAGYEQYF. The full variable domain, completed using reference TRBV5-1 and TRBJ2-7, is KAGVTQTPRYLIKTRGQQVTLSCSPISGHRSVSWYQQTPGQGLQFLFEYFSETQRNKGNFPGRFSGRQFSNSRSEMNVSTLELGDSALYLCASSRAAGYEQYFGPGTRLTVT.

The chain uses TRBV28 and TRBJ2-3; TRBD2 aligns across 10 bases. V lost 4 bases, J lost 4 bases, and 8 bases stayed unmatched. The CDR3 length is 16 residues. The germline V gene has CDR1 MDHEN and CDR2 SYDVKM. The CDR3 nucleotides read TGTGCCAGCAGTTCCCTAGCGGGAGTAGGGTCAGATACGCAGTATTTT. Encoded protein: CASSSLAGVGSDTQYF.

CDR3 amino acids: CSGSLAGGNEQFF. For the CDR3, the DNA is TGCAGCGGGAGTCTAGCGGGAGGCAATGAGCAGTTCTTC. The genes are TRBV29-1 and TRBJ2-1; 11 bases align to TRBD2. Germline-derived CDR1 and CDR2 are SQVTM and ANQGSEA. The CDR3 totals 13 residues. The trim removed 7 bases at V and 6 bases at J, leaving 5 bases unmatched.

The V and J genes are TRBV5-4 and TRBJ2-3; tentatively, D is TRBD1 or TRBD2 (6 bases each). Germline CDR1 and CDR2: SGHNT and YYREEE (reference sequence). This CDR3 is built from 15 residues. Trimming took off 0 bases at V and 1 base at J, with 9 bases between the two ends. CDR3 coding DNA: TGTGCCAGCAGCTTGGTTAGGGGGGGCACAGATACGCAGTATTTT. This gives the protein CASSLVRGGTDTQYF.

The chain joins TRBV7-9 to TRBJ2-7; possible D gene TRBD2, 5 bases. Trimming took 1 base from V and 3 from J, leaving 16 bases between them. This CDR3 is 16 amino acids long. Germline V gene data show CDR1 as SEHNR and CDR2 as FQNEAQ (reference sequence). The CDR3, as DNA: TGTGCCAGCAGCTTAGTTCCCCAGCGGAGCGACTACGAGCAGTACTTC. It specifies CASSLVPQRSDYEQYF.

Here the CDR3 reads CASSEGLAGEYEQYF. CDR3 DNA: TGTGCCAGCAGCGAGGGACTAGCGGGAGAGTACGAGCAGTACTTC. The V gene is TRBV11-2, the J gene TRBJ2-7; 14 bases are a match to TRBD2. V lost 5 bases, J lost 4 bases, and 4 bases stayed unmatched. CDR3 length: 15 residues. Germline CDR1 is SGHAT and CDR2 is FQNNGV.

This chain joins TRBV9 and TRBJ2-1; tentatively, D is TRBD2 (5 bases). The V and J ends lost 4 bases and 2 bases respectively, with 16 bases between them. Germline CDR1 reads SGDLS; CDR2 reads YYNGEE. The CDR3 contains 16 residues. The CDR3 spells CASSQERTAAYNEQFF. The CDR3 DNA is TGTGCCAGCAGCCAAGAGCGGACCGCCGCCTACAATGAGCAGTTCTTC. The full variable domain, with the rest looked up from reference TRBV9 and TRBJ2-1, is DSGVTQTPKHLITATGQRVTLRCSPRSGDLSVYWYQQSLDQGLQFLIQYYNGEERAKGNILERFSAQQFPDLHSELNLSSLELGDSALYFCASSQERTAAYNEQFFGPGTRLTVL.

This sequence joins TRBV7-9 and TRBJ2-1; possibly TRBD1 for D (5 bases). Germline CDR1 and CDR2: SEHNR and FQNEAQ (reference sequence). The CDR3 extends over 16 amino acids. Deletions cut 5 bases from V and 0 bases from J, with 14 bases between. The CDR3 reads CASSPADTSSYNEQFF. CDR3 nucleotides: TGTGCCAGCAGCCCGGCGGACACGAGCTCCTACAATGAGCAGTTCTTC.

The chain employs TRBV6-1 and TRBJ2-5, with 8 bases that match TRBD2. The J call may be in error: the DNA end matches TRBJ2-7 better. The CDR3 totals 16 residues. The germline gives CDR1 MNHNS, CDR2 SASEGT. The CDR3 sequence is CASSETLAGRSYEQYF. The CDR3 DNA reads TGTGCCAGCAGTGAAACCTTAGCGGGAAGATCCTACGAGCAGTACTTC.

The rearrangement links TRBV9 to TRBJ2-1, with D maybe TRBD2 (6 bases). Germline V gene lookup returns CDR1 SGDLS and CDR2 YYNGEE. The germline V and J ends were trimmed by 0 bases and 5 bases, with 12 bases remaining between them. The CDR3 runs 15 residues. The CDR3 sequence is CASSVGGERHNEQFF. The CDR3 nucleotides read TGTGCCAGCAGCGTAGGGGGGGAGAGACACAATGAGCAGTTCTTC.

CDR3 sequence reads: CAWSVRPSGSSYEQYF. The CDR3 DNA sequence: TGTGCCTGGAGTGTACGCCCCAGCGGGAGCTCCTACGAGCAGTACTTC. This chain uses TRBV30 with TRBJ2-7; 8 nucleotides match TRBD2. Per germline, CDR1 GTSNPN and CDR2 SVGIG (reference sequence). The CDR3 spans 16 residues. With 0 bases clipped from V and 0 bases from J, the junction kept 7 bases outside the gene matches. Together with reference TRBV30 and TRBJ2-7, the CDR3 gives the full variable domain: SQTIHQWPATLVQPVGSPLSLECTVEGTSNPNLYWYRQAAGRGLQLLFYSVGIGQISSEVPQNLSASRPQDRQFILSSKKLLLSDSGFYLCAWSVRPSGSSYEQYFGPGTRLTVT.

At least ten counts were recorded for this clone. The V gene is TRBV10-1, the J gene TRBJ2-3; perhaps D is TRBD1 or TRBD2 (5 bases each). Germline CDR1 reads WNHNN; CDR2 reads SYGVQD (reference sequence). This CDR3 has 15 residues. V was pared by 2 bases and J by 3 bases, with 12 bases between. CDR3 amino acids: CASSERDETTDTQYF. DNA for the CDR3: TGCGCCAGCAGTGAGCGGGACGAAACTACAGATACGCAGTATTTT.

This chain links TRBV12-2 with TRBJ2-5; the table assigns TRBD2, which was not confirmed against the DNA. TRBV12-2 is a listed pseudogene. The CDR3 totals 20 residues. The CDR3 sequence: CASRLTSGLAGGPVEETQYF. CDR3 coding DNA: TGTGCAAGTCGCTTGACCTCGGGACTAGCGGGAGGGCCGGTAGAGGAGACCCAGTACTTC.